This is a list of T cell receptor beta chains from one sample in a study of blood T cell repertoires in COVID-19. Generated by immunoSEQ multiplex PCR, the TCRdb table keeps only in-frame clones and is missing some. Among under 150,000 clones listed, 80% to 90% were seen once. Sequenced material: peripheral blood. Every receptor here comes from a woman aged 45-65 years with acute or convalescent COVID-19. The CDR3 runs from the conserved cysteine through the conserved F or W. The D gene is left open where the match is weak. Rows give clone size only sometimes, using once, few, many, or a class for an expanded clone.

d_call: TRBD2
clone_size: .
j_call: TRBJ2-7
v_call: TRBV2
cdr3_nt: TGTGCCAGCAGTGGCGGTCGGCTAGCGGGGGGGCCTCACTACGACGAGCAGTACTTC
cdr3_aa: CASSGGRLAGGPHYDEQYF

d_call: TRBD1
clone_size: .
j_call: TRBJ2-5
v_call: TRBV7-9
cdr3_nt: TGTGCCAGCAGCCGACGAACACAGGGGGTATCGGAGACCCAGTACTTC
cdr3_aa: CASSRRTQGVSETQYF

d_call: TRBD2
clone_size: .
j_call: TRBJ2-7
v_call: TRBV6-5
cdr3_nt: TGTGCCAGCAGGGCCGTAGCGGGAGGGGACTACGAGCAGTACTTC
cdr3_aa: CASRAVAGGDYEQYF

d_call: .
clone_size: .
j_call: TRBJ2-2
v_call: TRBV6-5
cdr3_nt: TGTGCCAGCCTTCAGGGGTTCGTCACCGGGGAGCTGTTTTTT
cdr3_aa: CASLQGFVTGELFF

d_call: .
clone_size: once
j_call: TRBJ1-2
v_call: TRBV5-4
cdr3_nt: TGTGCCAGCAGCTTAAGGAGGGACCATCCTAACTATGGCTACACCTTC
cdr3_aa: CASSLRRDHPNYGYTF

d_call: .
clone_size: once
j_call: TRBJ1-2
v_call: TRBV3-1/TRBV3-2
cdr3_nt: TGTGCCAGCAGCCCTAGCCCGGACAGAAACTATGGCTACACCTTC
cdr3_aa: CASSPSPDRNYGYTF

d_call: TRBD2
clone_size: once
j_call: TRBJ2-1
v_call: TRBV15
cdr3_nt: TGTGCCACCAGCAGAGGTCAGGCGGGAGAGGAAAGGTTCTTC
cdr3_aa: CATSRGQAGEERFF

d_call: .
clone_size: .
j_call: TRBJ1-4
v_call: TRBV19
cdr3_nt: TGTGCCAGTAGAATGGCCGGGTTTGATGAAAAACTGTTTTTT
cdr3_aa: CASRMAGFDEKLFF

d_call: TRBD1
clone_size: .
j_call: TRBJ1-4
v_call: TRBV28
cdr3_nt: TGTGCCAGCAGGGGCAGGGGGTATGAAAAACTGTTTTTT
cdr3_aa: CASRGRGYEKLFF

d_call: .
clone_size: .
j_call: TRBJ2-1
v_call: TRBV20-1
cdr3_nt: TGCAGTGCTAGTTGGGGGCCTTCCTACAATGAGCAGTTCTTC
cdr3_aa: CSASWGPSYNEQFF

d_call: TRBD1
clone_size: .
j_call: TRBJ1-1
v_call: TRBV30
cdr3_nt: TGTGCCTGGAGGGGACAGGGCCAGGCCATGAACACTGAAGCTTTCTTT
cdr3_aa: CAWRGQGQAMNTEAFF

d_call: TRBD2
clone_size: .
j_call: TRBJ2-1
v_call: TRBV20-1
cdr3_nt: TGCAGTGCTAGTGGGGGACTAGTCCCCGGGTTCTTC
cdr3_aa: CSASGGLVPGFF

d_call: .
clone_size: .
j_call: TRBJ1-4
v_call: TRBV3-1/TRBV3-2
cdr3_nt: TGTGCCAGCAGCCGCCTAGGTGGGGCCGCAACTAATGAAAAACTGTTTTTT
cdr3_aa: CASSRLGGAATNEKLFF

d_call: .
clone_size: .
j_call: TRBJ1-2
v_call: TRBV15
cdr3_nt: TGTGCCACCAGCAGAGATAGCCAGACTAACTATGGCTACACCTTC
cdr3_aa: CATSRDSQTNYGYTF

d_call: TRBD2
clone_size: .
j_call: TRBJ2-3
v_call: TRBV2
cdr3_nt: TGTGCCAGCAGTTTTAGCGGGGCGGCAGATACGCAGTATTTT
cdr3_aa: CASSFSGAADTQYF

d_call: .
clone_size: .
j_call: TRBJ1-5
v_call: TRBV19
cdr3_nt: TGTGCCAGTAAGGGTTGGGCGGGTGGCAATCAGCCCCAGCATTTT
cdr3_aa: CASKGWAGGNQPQHF

d_call: TRBD2
clone_size: .
j_call: TRBJ2-7
v_call: TRBV29-1
cdr3_nt: TGCAGCGTCCGACCCGGGACTAGCGGGGGGACCACATACGAGCAGTACTTC
cdr3_aa: CSVRPGTSGGTTYEQYF

d_call: .
clone_size: few
j_call: TRBJ2-6
v_call: TRBV5-1
cdr3_nt: TGCGCCAGCAGCCCCTCCGGGGCCAACGTCCTGACTTTC
cdr3_aa: CASSPSGANVLTF

d_call: TRBD2
clone_size: once
j_call: TRBJ2-2
v_call: TRBV11-2
cdr3_nt: TGTGCCAGCAGCCCTCTAGCGGGAGTCGACACCGGGGAGCTGTTTTTT
cdr3_aa: CASSPLAGVDTGELFF

d_call: .
clone_size: .
j_call: TRBJ1-2
v_call: TRBV10-3
cdr3_nt: TGTGCCATCAATCCCTTCGGGGGGCAAGGCTACACCTTC
cdr3_aa: CAINPFGGQGYTF

d_call: TRBD2
clone_size: .
j_call: TRBJ2-7
v_call: TRBV30
cdr3_nt: TGTGCCTGGTCCCATAGCGGGAGGGCCCGACCCTACGAGCAGTACTTC
cdr3_aa: CAWSHSGRARPYEQYF

d_call: TRBD1
clone_size: .
j_call: TRBJ2-2
v_call: TRBV5-4
cdr3_nt: TGTGCCAGCACTCGAGGGGACAGGGATTTTGGCGGGGAGCTGTTTTTT
cdr3_aa: CASTRGDRDFGGELFF

d_call: .
clone_size: .
j_call: TRBJ1-2
v_call: TRBV7-9
cdr3_nt: TGTGCCAGCAGCTTAGCTTTCAGGGGTAACTATGGCTACACCTTC
cdr3_aa: CASSLAFRGNYGYTF

d_call: TRBD1
clone_size: .
j_call: TRBJ1-5
v_call: TRBV29-1
cdr3_nt: TGCAGCGTTGATCAGGGGGATGATCAGCCCCAGCATTTT
cdr3_aa: CSVDQGDDQPQHF

d_call: .
clone_size: .
j_call: TRBJ1-1
v_call: TRBV28
cdr3_nt: TGTGCCAGCAGTTTACTGCAGGATGAAGCTTTCTTT
cdr3_aa: CASSLLQDEAFF

d_call: .
clone_size: .
j_call: TRBJ2-3
v_call: TRBV7-3
cdr3_nt: TGTGCCAGCAGCCAGAGGCCAGCGGCCACAGATACGCAGTATTTT
cdr3_aa: CASSQRPAATDTQYF

d_call: TRBD2
clone_size: .
j_call: TRBJ2-5
v_call: TRBV19
cdr3_nt: TGTGCCAGTAGTAAGGGACTAGCGGGATCAGAGACCCAGTACTTC
cdr3_aa: CASSKGLAGSETQYF

d_call: .
clone_size: .
j_call: TRBJ2-7
v_call: TRBV7-9
cdr3_nt: TGTGCCAGTGTTTCGGAGGACGAGCAGTACTTC
cdr3_aa: CASVSEDEQYF

d_call: .
clone_size: .
j_call: TRBJ1-5
v_call: TRBV15
cdr3_nt: TGTGCCACCAGCAGAGACTATCAGCCCCAGCATTTT
cdr3_aa: CATSRDYQPQHF

d_call: TRBD2
clone_size: .
j_call: TRBJ2-7
v_call: TRBV6-5
cdr3_nt: TGTGCCAGCAGCCCCCGCATCAGGGAGGGCTACGAGCAGTACTTC
cdr3_aa: CASSPRIREGYEQYF